A single sample is the source of the 25 T cell receptor beta chains below, sequenced in a study of cytomegalovirus exposure and HLA in healthy donors. The data were produced by immunoSEQ multiplex PCR, yet TCRdb's version contains in-frame clones alone and is incomplete. This table has about 330,000 clones, 86% appearing once. Material: PBMCs. Every receptor here comes from a woman younger than 30 in good health and CMV-seronegative.

The rearrangement links TRBV6-6 to TRBJ1-5; D is undetermined. The CDR3 consists of 14 residues. Trimming shortened V by 7 bases and J by 0 bases, and 10 bases separated the two germline ends. Germline V lookup: CDR1 MNHNY, CDR2 SVGAGI (reference sequence). The CDR3 nucleotides are TGTGCCAGCATAGGAGCTACTAGCAATCAGCCCCAGCATTTT. Its translation: CASIGATSNQPQHF.

V usage is TRBV6-4 and J usage is TRBJ2-2; the D gene is possibly TRBD2 (6 bases). CDR1 and CDR2 (germline): MRHNA, SNTAGT. The CDR3 is made up of 15 amino acids. V was cut by 4 bases and J by 5 bases, with 14 bases left in between. CDR3 nucleotide sequence: TGTGCCAGCAGTGTGGAGGGCCGTGGGACCGGGGAGCTGTTTTTT. The encoded protein is CASSVEGRGTGELFF.

The V call is TRBV18, the J call TRBJ2-1; perhaps TRBD2 as D (6 bases). CDR1 and CDR2 (germline): KGHSH, LQKENI. V lost 6 bases and J lost 2, with 11 bases in between. The CDR3 runs 14 residues. The CDR3 loop is CASSQEGTYNEQFF. Written as DNA, the CDR3 is TGTGCCAGCTCCCAGGAGGGGACCTACAATGAGCAGTTCTTC.

This clone was seen only a few times. V usage is TRBV7-2 and J usage is TRBJ2-1, with TRBD2 identical over 11 bases. Per germline, CDR1 SGHTA and CDR2 FQGNSA. V was clipped by 3 bases and J by 8 bases; unmatched bases: 9. The CDR3 runs to 16 residues. The CDR3 coding sequence is TGTGCCAGCAGCTTTAGCGGGAGGGCCTTTATTGATGAGCAGTTCTTC. Translated, it gives CASSFSGRAFIDEQFF.

The chain recombines TRBV28 with TRBJ2-5; TRBD1 matches 9 bases. After removal of 4 bases from V and 4 bases from J, the junction contained 7 bases not matched to a gene. Germline V lookup: CDR1 MDHEN, CDR2 SYDVKM. The CDR3 is made up of 15 amino acids. Written as DNA, the CDR3 is TGTGCCAGCAGTTCCCCTGGGACAGGGACAGAGACCCAGTACTTC. Amino acid sequence: CASSSPGTGTETQYF.

The V and J genes are TRBV25-1 and TRBJ2-3; D is perhaps TRBD1 (6 bases). The ends were cut back, 6 bases at V and 3 bases at J, with 16 bases in the middle. The CDR3 contains 15 residues. CDR1 MGHDK and CDR2 SYGVNS come from the germline V gene. This CDR3 is CASSSTGFYTDTQYF. The CDR3 nucleotides read TGTGCCAGCAGCTCAACAGGGTTTTATACAGATACGCAGTATTTT.

This clone has only one observation. The chain links TRBV7-6 to TRBJ2-2; the match to TRBD2 covers 8 bases. Trimming took 5 bases from V and 1 from J; bases not matched to a gene: 6. Germline V lookup: CDR1 SGHVS, CDR2 FNYEAQ. The CDR3 consists of 16 residues. CDR3 loop: CASSPSGSQNTGELFF. CDR3 DNA sequence: TGTGCCAGCAGCCCAAGCGGGAGCCAGAACACCGGGGAGCTGTTTTTT.

This clone was counted between two and nine times. CDR3 residues: CASSGGGSGNTIYF. CDR3 DNA sequence: TGTGCCAGCAGCGGCGGGGGCTCTGGAAACACCATATATTTT. V usage is TRBV9 and J usage is TRBJ1-3; tentative D call: TRBD1 (5 bases). The CDR3 covers 14 residues. The V and J ends lost 3 bases and 0 bases respectively, with 7 bases between them. Germline values: CDR1 SGDLS, CDR2 YYNGEE.

The rearrangement uses TRBV5-1 and TRBJ2-5, with D possibly being TRBD2 (6 bases). The CDR3 consists of 16 residues. The V end was cut by 0 bases, the J end by 2 bases, with 14 bases between. CDR1 SGHRS and CDR2 YFSETQ come from the germline V gene. CDR3 coding DNA: TGCGCCAGCAGCTTGGGACTAGGGCTTGAGCAAGAGACCCAGTACTTC. Amino acid sequence: CASSLGLGLEQETQYF.

This clone was detected a few times. The gene calls are TRBV9 and TRBJ2-1; possibly TRBD1 for D (5 bases). Germline assignment: CDR1 SGDLS and CDR2 YYNGEE. V lost 2 bases, J lost 7 bases, and 16 bases lay in between. This CDR3 has 15 residues. CDR3 bases: TGTGCCAGCAGCGTGACATGGGGCCCTATGAATGAGCAGTTCTTC. It specifies CASSVTWGPMNEQFF.

The chain is built from TRBV19 and TRBJ1-5; D may be TRBD1 (6 bases). The V and J ends lost 1 base and 3 bases respectively, with 19 bases between them. Germline CDR1 LNHDA, CDR2 SQIVND (reference sequence). The CDR3 consists of 18 residues. In nucleotides, the CDR3 is TGTGCCAGTAGTATAGGGTACAGGGAGAAAGGCGTCAATCAGCCCCAGCATTTT. It encodes CASSIGYREKGVNQPQHF.

The chain is built from TRBV7-2 and TRBJ2-1; 11 nucleotides match TRBD2. Germline V gives CDR1 SGHTA, CDR2 FQGNSA. The CDR3 length is 17 residues. Germline trimming cut 4 bases from V and 0 bases from J; bases unmatched to any gene: 5. The CDR3 nucleotides read TGTGCCAGCAGCTCGAGGACTAGCGGGCTCTCCTACAATGAGCAGTTCTTC. Protein: CASSSRTSGLSYNEQFF.

V is TRBV6-4 and J is TRBJ2-2; D is ambiguous. CDR3 length: 15 residues. Between the trimmed V and J ends, which lost 2 bases and 1 base, there was a span of 8 bases. CDR1 is MRHNA, CDR2 SNTAGT, per germline. CDR3 bases: TGTGCCAGCAGTGACCCGTCTCTGAACACCGGGGAGCTGTTTTTT. Amino acids: CASSDPSLNTGELFF.

The chain is built from TRBV20-1 and TRBJ2-7, with TRBD1 as a possible D gene (5 bases). Trimming removed 5 bases at V and 4 bases at J, with 9 bases between. There are 11 residues in the CDR3. Germline lookup yields CDR1 DFQATT and CDR2 SNEGSKA (reference sequence). The CDR3 reads CSARRQYEQYF. DNA of the CDR3: TGCAGTGCTCGAAGACAGTACGAGCAGTACTTC.

This chain joins TRBV7-9 and TRBJ2-1; 12 bases map to TRBD2. Unmatched junction bases numbered 10, after V lost 7 bases and J lost 9 bases. This CDR3 contains 15 residues. CDR1 is SEHNR, CDR2 FQNEAQ, per germline (reference sequence). CDR3 in amino acids: CASIDRLAGDTEQFF. CDR3 nucleotide sequence: TGTGCCAGCATCGACAGACTAGCGGGAGATACTGAGCAGTTCTTC.

V gene TRBV5-3 combines with J gene TRBJ2-7; TRBD1 matches at 7 bases. TRBV5-3 counts as an open reading frame of uncertain function. The CDR3 loop spans 15 amino acids. Germline trimming cut 4 bases from V and 3 bases from J; bases unmatched to any gene: 10. The CDR3 protein is CARSTYRGKVYEQYF. In DNA form, the CDR3 reads TGTGCCAGAAGCACTTACAGGGGCAAGGTCTACGAGCAGTACTTC.

V and J are TRBV7-6 and TRBJ2-5; D is possibly TRBD2 (6 bases). Germline loops: CDR1 SGHVS, CDR2 FNYEAQ. The ends were cut back, 1 base at V and 7 bases at J, with 16 bases in the middle. The CDR3 runs 15 residues. CDR3 region: CASSLEIGTHGTQYF. The CDR3 DNA reads TGTGCCAGCAGCTTAGAGATAGGGACTCACGGGACCCAGTACTTC.

This chain links TRBV5-6 with TRBJ2-7; possible D gene TRBD1, 5 bases. CDR3 length: 16 residues. CDR1 and CDR2 (germline): SGHDT, YYEEEE. The V gene lost 0 bases and the J gene lost 5 bases, with 18 bases spanning the gap. CDR3 amino acids: CASSLELGQGRDEQYF. The CDR3 DNA follows: TGTGCCAGCAGCTTGGAGTTGGGCCAGGGTAGGGACGAGCAGTACTTC.

V is TRBV20-1 and J is TRBJ1-2; D not certain. The CDR3 covers 11 residues. V lost 6 bases and J 4 bases, leaving 9 bases between the germline ends. Germline V gene sequence: CDR1 DFQATT, CDR2 SNEGSKA (reference sequence). CDR3 sequence: CSARDIYGYTF. CDR3 nucleotides: TGCAGTGCCCGAGATATCTATGGCTACACCTTC.

The V gene is TRBV29-1, the J gene TRBJ1-2; 8 nucleotides line up with TRBD1. CDR1 and CDR2 (germline): SQVTM, ANQGSEA. The trim removed 6 bases at V and 4 bases at J, leaving 7 bases unmatched. The CDR3 sequence is 13 residues long. The CDR3 protein is CSVQGVRGYGYTF. The CDR3 DNA sequence: TGCAGCGTACAGGGGGTTCGCGGCTATGGCTACACCTTC.

J is TRBJ2-1 and V is TRBV5-4; 7 nucleotides line up with TRBD2. Per germline, CDR1 SGHNT and CDR2 YYREEE (reference sequence). The CDR3 extends over 15 amino acids. V dropped 4 bases and J dropped 5; count of bases not matched to a gene: 9. CDR3 region: CASSAGLSRNNEQFF. DNA for the CDR3: TGTGCCAGCAGCGCGGGACTATCCAGAAACAATGAGCAGTTCTTC.

The chain joins TRBV6-5 to TRBJ2-3, with a tentative D call TRBD2 (5 bases). Germline V lookup: CDR1 MNHEY, CDR2 SVGAGI. This CDR3 region has 14 residues. V was cut by 0 bases and J by 6 bases, with 10 bases left in between. The CDR3 DNA sequence: TGTGCCAGCAGTTACTCCGGAGGTGGGGATACGCAGTATTTT. It specifies CASSYSGGGDTQYF.

The chain has TRBV6-5 and TRBJ2-1, with 12 bases lining up with TRBD2. The CDR3 sequence is 15 residues long. The V gene end was trimmed by 7 bases and the J gene end by 9 bases; junction bases not matched to a gene: 10. CDR1 is MNHEY, CDR2 SVGAGI, per germline. CDR3 sequence: CASTYEGLAGREQFF. CDR3 bases: TGTGCCAGCACCTACGAGGGACTAGCGGGCCGTGAGCAGTTCTTC.

This clone appeared once. The V and J genes are TRBV7-2 and TRBJ2-7; 11 bases align to TRBD2. This CDR3 has 14 amino acids. From germline, CDR1 is SGHTA and CDR2 FQGNSA. Trimming removed 1 base from V and 6 bases from J; junction bases left unmatched: 2. CDR3: CASSLVAGGAEQYF. The CDR3 DNA sequence: TGTGCCAGCAGCTTAGTAGCGGGGGGGGCCGAGCAGTACTTC.

The CDR3 reads CASSDNLSVGGGLAKNIQYF. The CDR3 DNA sequence: TGTGCCAGCAGTGATAATCTTTCCGTGGGCGGGGGACTAGCCAAAAACATTCAGTACTTC. The chain is built from TRBV2 and TRBJ2-4; 7 bases line up with TRBD2. This CDR3 spans 20 amino acids. V lost 3 bases and J lost 0; bases outside the gene matches: 17. Germline CDR1 SNHLY, CDR2 FYNNEI.